This T cell receptor beta chain was captured by sequencing in a study of blood T cell repertoires in COVID-19. On the study more broadly: From the United States, Italy and Spain came samples of acute and convalescent COVID-19. From T cells, B-cell-depleted T cells, or PBMCs came the material, which was cDNA or gDNA.

Generated by immunoSEQ multiplex PCR, the TCRdb table keeps only in-frame clones and is missing some. The sample lists fewer than 200,000 clones, 65% to 90% occurring once. Specimen: peripheral blood. This receptor was identified in a man in his forties or fifties with active or convalescent COVID-19.

Here the CDR3 reads CASSGTGVLMNTGELFF. The CDR3 coding sequence is TGTGCCAGCAGCGGGACAGGGGTATTGATGAACACCGGGGAGCTGTTTTTT. V and J are TRBV5-5 and TRBJ2-2, with TRBD1 matching over 10 bases. Germline V gene lookup returns CDR1 SGHKS and CDR2 YYEKEE (reference sequence). Trimming at V came to 4 bases and at J to 1 base, leaving 7 bases not matched to a gene. The CDR3 has 17 amino acids.